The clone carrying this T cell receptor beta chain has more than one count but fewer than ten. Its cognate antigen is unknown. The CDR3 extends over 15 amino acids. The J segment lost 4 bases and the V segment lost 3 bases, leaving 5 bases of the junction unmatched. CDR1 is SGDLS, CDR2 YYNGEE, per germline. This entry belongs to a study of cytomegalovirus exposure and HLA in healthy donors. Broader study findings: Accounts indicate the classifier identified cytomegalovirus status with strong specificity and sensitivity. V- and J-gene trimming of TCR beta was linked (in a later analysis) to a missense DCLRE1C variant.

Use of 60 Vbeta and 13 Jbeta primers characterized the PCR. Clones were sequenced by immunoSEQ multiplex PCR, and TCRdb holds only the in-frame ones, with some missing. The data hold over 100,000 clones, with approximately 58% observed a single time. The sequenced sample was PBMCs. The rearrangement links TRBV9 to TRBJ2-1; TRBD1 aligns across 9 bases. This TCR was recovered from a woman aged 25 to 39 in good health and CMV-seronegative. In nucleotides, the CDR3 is TGTGCCAGCAGCGCTCACAGGGGGCCATACAATGAGCAGTTCTTC. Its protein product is CASSAHRGPYNEQFF.